These 32 T cell receptor beta chains originate from one sample sequenced in a study of T cell clonotyping in hematopoietic cell transplantation. The protocol was immunoSEQ multiplex PCR, while the TCRdb copy is restricted to in-frame clones and leaves out a portion. This sample carries several thousand clones, roughly nine tenths of them seen once, and the ten largest clones take around 26%. As to time point: recipient sample about 28 days before transplant, after cytoreduction. Material: peripheral blood mononuclear cells, obtained before stem cell transplant. The receptor source for this set is a woman aged 55-75 years with acute myeloid leukemia. Some clones in this sample may be carry-over from other donors' samples.

The rearrangement links TRBV4-2 to TRBJ1-1; tentatively, D is TRBD1 (5 bases). Trimming pared 5 bases from V and 4 bases from J, leaving 17 bases between. Germline V CDR1 and CDR2: LGHNA, YNFKEQ. The CDR3 loop spans 15 amino acids. The CDR3: CASSSGEGGTTEAFF. In DNA, the CDR3 is TGTGCCAGCAGCTCCGGAGAGGGAGGGACCACTGAAGCTTTCTTT.

This chain connects TRBV10-1 to TRBJ2-1; TRBD2 might be the D (6 bases). Germline assignment: CDR1 WNHNN and CDR2 SYGVQD (reference sequence). The germline V and J ends were trimmed by 2 bases and 0 bases, with 8 bases remaining between them. This CDR3 spans 15 amino acids. The CDR3 is CASSEPSVSYNEQFF. The CDR3 DNA follows: TGCGCCAGCAGTGAGCCTAGCGTCTCCTACAATGAGCAGTTCTTC.

The chain links TRBV9 to TRBJ1-2, with 7 bases lining up with TRBD1. V gave up 4 bases and J gave up 8 bases; unmatched junction bases: 8. Germline assignment: CDR1 SGDLS and CDR2 YYNGEE. This CDR3 comprises 13 residues. CDR3 nucleotide sequence: TGTGCCAGCAGCCCTACAGGGGCATCGGGCTACACCTTC. Protein product: CASSPTGASGYTF.

This sequence joins TRBV7-9 and TRBJ2-2; perhaps TRBD2 as D (7 bases). Per the germline V gene, CDR1 is SEHNR and CDR2 is FQNEAQ (reference sequence). With 3 bases removed from V and 6 bases from J, the gap between germline ends came to 20 bases. There are 17 residues in the CDR3. CDR3 residues: CASSLGEGGVYAGELFF. In DNA, the CDR3 is TGTGCCAGCAGCTTGGGGGAGGGGGGAGTCTACGCCGGGGAGCTGTTTTTT.

The V and J genes are TRBV27 and TRBJ1-6; tentatively, D is TRBD1 (6 bases). The CDR3 is 17 amino acids. Germline V gene sequence: CDR1 MNHEY, CDR2 SMNVEV (reference sequence). The V gene lost 5 bases and the J gene lost 7 bases, with 21 bases spanning the gap. CDR3 sequence: CASSPPPAGQINSPLHF. CDR3 DNA sequence: TGTGCCAGCAGTCCCCCCCCGGCCGGACAGATAAATTCACCCCTCCACTTT.

J is TRBJ2-3 and V is TRBV10-1; D is perhaps TRBD2 (6 bases). The germline V and J ends were trimmed by 5 bases and 6 bases, with 6 bases remaining between them. Germline V gene lookup returns CDR1 WNHNN and CDR2 SYGVQD (reference sequence). The CDR3 loop spans 11 amino acids. The CDR3 DNA reads TGCGCCAGCAGTCGGGAGGATACGCAGTATTTT. This encodes CASSREDTQYF.

V gene TRBV21-1 combines with J gene TRBJ1-1; the table's D call TRBD1 went unverified against the DNA. TRBV21-1 is a pseudogene. The CDR3 is 14 amino acids. In DNA form, the CDR3 reads TGTGCCAGCAGCCCCATTGACAAACAGCTTTCAGCTTTCTTT. Its protein product is CASSPIDKQLSAFF.

The rearrangement links TRBV5-1 to TRBJ2-3; D might be TRBD1 (6 bases). The CDR3 has 16 residues. The V and J ends lost 0 bases and 0 bases respectively, with 11 bases between them. Germline-derived CDR1 and CDR2 are SGHRS and YFSETQ. Here the CDR3 reads CASSLVGQTSTDTQYF. The CDR3 region has the DNA TGCGCCAGCAGCTTGGTGGGACAAACGAGCACAGATACGCAGTATTTT. The full variable domain, its missing parts supplied by reference TRBV5-1 and TRBJ2-3, is KAGVTQTPRYLIKTRGQQVTLSCSPISGHRSVSWYQQTPGQGLQFLFEYFSETQRNKGNFPGRFSGRQFSNSRSEMNVSTLELGDSALYLCASSLVGQTSTDTQYFGPGTRLTVL.

This rearrangement joins TRBV11-2 to TRBJ2-6; 10 bases match TRBD1. With V trimmed by 5 bases and J by 3 bases, 4 bases remained unmatched. Germline values: CDR1 SGHAT, CDR2 FQNNGV. The CDR3 runs 16 residues. Written as DNA, the CDR3 is TGTGCCAGCAGCCCGGGACAGGGGCTTGGGGCCAACGTCCTGACTTTC. Protein sequence: CASSPGQGLGANVLTF. Variable domain in full (rest from reference TRBV11-2 and TRBJ2-6): EAGVAQSPRYKIIEKRQSVAFWCNPISGHATLYWYQQILGQGPKLLIQFQNNGVVDDSQLPKDRFSAERLKGVDSTLKIQPAKLEDSAVYLCASSPGQGLGANVLTFGAGSRLTVL.

The V call is TRBV7-2, the J call TRBJ2-5; TRBD1 matches at 7 bases. There are 13 residues in the CDR3. The V gene end was trimmed by 5 bases and the J gene end by 1 base; junction bases not matched to a gene: 1. Per germline, CDR1 SGHTA and CDR2 FQGNSA. CDR3 sequence (DNA): TGTGCCAGCAGCGACAGGGTCCAAGAGACCCAGTACTTC. Translation gives CASSDRVQETQYF.

The rearrangement uses TRBV7-6 and TRBJ2-3; 13 nucleotides align to TRBD2. The CDR3 is 16 amino acids. Trimming took 5 bases from V and 6 from J; bases not matched to a gene: 8. Germline CDR1 reads SGHVS; CDR2 reads FNYEAQ. The CDR3 loop is CASSPRTSGRSDTQYF. The CDR3 DNA sequence: TGTGCCAGCAGCCCTAGGACTAGCGGGAGATCGGATACGCAGTATTTT.

The chain has TRBV29-1 and TRBJ2-7; D possibly corresponds to TRBD1 (5 bases). Trimming took off 0 bases at V and 1 base at J, with 10 bases between the two ends. The germline V gene has CDR1 SQVTM and CDR2 ANQGSEA. CDR3 length equals 14 residues. The CDR3 DNA follows: TGCAGCGTTGAAGACGGTCAGGGATCCTACGAGCAGTACTTC. This gives the protein CSVEDGQGSYEQYF.

The chain carries TRBV7-6 and TRBJ1-1; 7 bases map to TRBD1. Germline V CDR1 and CDR2: SGHVS, FNYEAQ. This CDR3 contains 14 residues. With V trimmed by 0 bases and J by 5 bases, 3 bases remained unmatched. The CDR3 region has the DNA TGTGCCAGCAGCTTAGCAGGGGGCAGGACTGAAGCTTTCTTT. This codes for CASSLAGGRTEAFF. Filled out from reference TRBV7-6 and TRBJ1-1, the complete variable domain reads GAGVSQSPRYKVTKRGQDVALRCDPISGHVSLYWYRQALGQGPEFLTYFNYEAQQDKSGLPNDRFSAERPEGSISTLTIQRTEQRDSAMYRCASSLAGGRTEAFFGQGTRLTVV.

The V call is TRBV29-1, the J call TRBJ1-2; unclear D gene. Between the trimmed V and J ends, which lost 3 bases and 5 bases, there was a span of 16 bases. This CDR3 region has 14 residues. From germline, CDR1 is SQVTM and CDR2 ANQGSEA. The CDR3 loop is CSVDLRGSFYGYTF. CDR3 in DNA: TGCAGCGTTGACCTCCGGGGTTCCTTTTATGGCTACACCTTC.

The CDR3 region is CASSALGTGGETGELFF. The CDR3 region has the DNA TGTGCCAGCAGTGCTCTCGGGACAGGGGGCGAGACCGGGGAGCTGTTTTTT. The chain employs TRBV27 and TRBJ2-2; 12 bases are a match to TRBD1. Per the germline V gene, CDR1 is MNHEY and CDR2 is SMNVEV (reference sequence). There are 17 residues in the CDR3. Losses at the gene ends were 5 bases for V and 5 bases for J; bases not matched to a gene: 9.

A single count supports this clone. The J gene is TRBJ1-4, the V gene TRBV30; D is ambiguous. The CDR3 is 15 residues long. V lost 0 bases, J lost 4 bases, and 12 bases lay in between. Germline V gene sequence: CDR1 GTSNPN, CDR2 SVGIG (reference sequence). The CDR3 here is CAWSVNRRFNEKLFF. CDR3 nucleotide sequence: TGTGCCTGGAGTGTAAACAGAAGATTTAATGAAAAACTGTTTTTT.

The chain is built from TRBV4-1 and TRBJ1-6; D might be TRBD1 (6 bases). The ends were cut back, 6 bases at V and 6 bases at J, with 21 bases in the middle. Germline values: CDR1 MGHRA, CDR2 YSYEKL. This CDR3 has 17 residues. This chain's CDR3 is CASSRAVSRGRNSPLHF. The CDR3, as DNA: TGCGCCAGCAGTAGGGCCGTTAGTCGGGGGCGTAATTCACCCCTCCACTTT.

This clone was seen a handful of times. The chain is built from TRBV6-5 and TRBJ1-5; 11 bases are shared with TRBD1. The CDR3 length is 15 residues. From germline, CDR1 is MNHEY and CDR2 SVGAGI. V lost 6 bases, J lost 0 bases, and 1 base stayed unmatched. CDR3 loop: CASSGTGGSNQPQHF. The CDR3 DNA follows: TGTGCCAGCAGCGGGACAGGGGGTAGCAATCAGCCCCAGCATTTT.

This chain links TRBV7-8 with TRBJ1-1; D not certain. Germline CDR1 and CDR2: SGHVS and FQNEAQ. The CDR3 is made up of 16 amino acids. Trimming shortened V by 2 bases and J by 5 bases, and 18 bases separated the two germline ends. The CDR3 region has the DNA TGTGCCAGCAGCTTAAGGGCAACGGGAGCAAGGACTGAAGCTTTCTTT. Protein: CASSLRATGARTEAFF.

This chain connects TRBV6-1 to TRBJ1-5; 7 nucleotides agree with TRBD1. This CDR3 is built from 17 residues. The trim removed 2 bases at V and 3 bases at J, leaving 10 bases unmatched. Germline V gives CDR1 MNHNS, CDR2 SASEGT. The CDR3 coding sequence is TGTGCCAGCAGTGAAATAAGACAGGGCCCCAACAATCAGCCCCAGCATTTT. Protein sequence: CASSEIRQGPNNQPQHF.

This clone was observed once. The chain links TRBV7-2 to TRBJ1-3; 7 nucleotides line up with TRBD1. V was pared by 5 bases and J by 4 bases, with 5 bases of the junction left unmatched. This CDR3 has 14 amino acids. Looked up from germline, CDR1 is SGHTA and CDR2 is FQGNSA. CDR3 residues: CASSVGTVGNTIYF. CDR3 bases: TGTGCCAGCAGCGTAGGGACAGTGGGAAACACCATATATTTT.

The V and J genes are TRBV4-1 and TRBJ2-2; perhaps D is TRBD1 or TRBD2 (5 bases each). The V end was cut by 4 bases, the J end by 2 bases, with 8 bases between. The CDR3 is 14 amino acids. Per germline, CDR1 MGHRA and CDR2 YSYEKL. In DNA form, the CDR3 reads TGCGCCAGCAGCCCGGGACCAAACACCGGGGAGCTGTTTTTT. Its protein product is CASSPGPNTGELFF.

DNA for the CDR3: TGCAGCGTTGAACGGCACACTGAAGCTTTCTTT. Its protein is CSVERHTEAFF. This rearrangement joins TRBV29-1 to TRBJ1-1; no reliable D call. V lost 2 bases, J lost 3 bases, and 4 bases lay in between. The CDR3 spans 11 residues. Germline-derived CDR1 and CDR2 are SQVTM and ANQGSEA.

The gene calls are TRBV11-3 and TRBJ2-1; tentatively, D is TRBD2 (6 bases). Looked up from germline, CDR1 is SGHNT and CDR2 is YENEEA. The CDR3 consists of 14 residues. The ends were cut back, 5 bases at V and 7 bases at J, with 15 bases in the middle. CDR3 bases: TGTGCCAGCAGCCCTCAAGGGACTTCAAATGAGCAGTTCTTC. As protein: CASSPQGTSNEQFF.

The chain couples TRBV19 to TRBJ2-5; 8 positions match TRBD2. V lost 4 bases, J lost 3 bases, and 7 bases stayed unmatched. The CDR3 covers 15 residues. Germline lookup yields CDR1 LNHDA and CDR2 SQIVND (reference sequence). The CDR3 coding sequence is TGTGCCAGTAGTACCTGGACTAGCCCTGAAGAGACCCAGTACTTC. Translating it yields CASSTWTSPEETQYF.

The chain joins TRBV5-8 to TRBJ1-3; D remains unclear. Germline CDR1 reads SGHTS; CDR2 reads YDEGEE. The CDR3 has 15 residues. Between the trimmed V and J ends, which lost 2 bases and 0 bases, there was a span of 9 bases. The CDR3: CASSLGRISGNTIYF. Written as DNA, the CDR3 is TGTGCCAGCAGCTTAGGGCGGATCTCTGGAAACACCATATATTTT.

The rearrangement uses TRBV7-3 and TRBJ2-1, with TRBD2 matching over 8 bases. Per germline, CDR1 SGHTA and CDR2 FQGTGA. The CDR3 extends over 15 amino acids. V lost 5 bases to trimming and J lost 7 bases; unmatched junction nucleotides: 10. The CDR3: CASSLRTSPHNEQFF. The CDR3 DNA is TGTGCCAGCAGCCTCCGGACTAGCCCCCATAATGAGCAGTTCTTC. Complete variable domain (other parts from reference TRBV7-3 and TRBJ2-1): GAGVSQTPSNKVTEKGKYVELRCDPISGHTALYWYRQSLGQGPEFLIYFQGTGAADDSGLPNDRFFAVRPEGSVSTLKIQRTERGDSAVYLCASSLRTSPHNEQFFGPGTRLTVL.

The CDR3: CASTDPGQGDNEQFF. In DNA form, the CDR3 reads TGTGCCAGCACCGACCCGGGACAGGGCGACAATGAGCAGTTCTTC. This chain connects TRBV2 to TRBJ2-1; 9 positions agree with TRBD1. The length of the CDR3 is 15 residues. V lost 7 bases to trimming and J lost 5 bases; unmatched junction nucleotides: 9. Per germline, CDR1 SNHLY and CDR2 FYNNEI.

V gene TRBV7-3 combines with J gene TRBJ1-3; 7 bases line up with TRBD1. Looked up from germline, CDR1 is SGHTA and CDR2 is FQGTGA. CDR3 size: 13 residues. V gave up 6 bases and J gave up 7 bases; unmatched junction bases: 6. CDR3 sequence: CASSTDRENTIYF. CDR3 sequence (DNA): TGTGCCAGCAGTACTGACAGGGAGAACACCATATATTTT.

This clone has just one count. One junction end does not reproduce the germline sequence, and a read error may be involved. This chain connects TRBV7-7 to TRBJ2-1; TRBD2 matches 12 bases. Per germline, CDR1 SSHAT and CDR2 FNYEAQ (reference sequence). This CDR3 comprises 13 residues. This CDR3 reads CASSPGLAGEQFF. The CDR3 DNA reads TGTGCTAGCAGCCCCGGACTAGCGGGAGAGCAGTTCTTC. Variable domain in full (rest from reference TRBV7-7 and TRBJ2-1): GAGVSQSPRYKVTKRGQDVTLRCDPISSHATLYWYQQALGQGPEFLTYFNYEAQPDKSGLPSDRFSAERPEGSISTLTIQRTEQRDSAMYRCASSPGLAGEQFFGPGTRLTVL.

The chain is built from TRBV5-4 and TRBJ2-2; no clear D gene. CDR1 SGHNT and CDR2 YYREEE come from the germline V gene (reference sequence). This CDR3 region has 15 residues. V was shortened by 4 bases and J by 7 bases, with 17 bases between the two germline ends. Written as DNA, the CDR3 is TGTGCCAGCAGCCTCATAAGTGGGGAAATCGGGGAGCTGTTTTTT. It translates to CASSLISGEIGELFF.

The chain links TRBV7-6 to TRBJ2-7; either TRBD1 or TRBD2 may fit D (7 bases each). This CDR3 region has 15 residues. The germline V gene has CDR1 SGHVS and CDR2 FNYEAQ. V was cut by 0 bases and J by 4 bases, with 13 bases left in between. CDR3 DNA sequence: TGTGCCAGCAGCTTAGCACAGGGGCGGGGGTACGAGCAGTACTTC. This codes for CASSLAQGRGYEQYF.